This T cell receptor beta chain is from a study of CD8 T cells in ankylosing spondylitis. On this clonotype itself: Antigen unknown.

Germline assignment: CDR1 DFQATT and CDR2 SNEGSKA (reference sequence). The CDR3 is 14 residues long. V was shortened by 1 base and J by 1 base, with 10 bases between the two germline ends. From the 5' RACE reads, TCRdb called clonotypes with MiXCR, one entry per CDR3 protein. This table has more than 250,000 distinct CDR3 sequences, less than 10% appearing once. General observations from the study: A motif of roughly 8 highly homologous TCR beta variants was seen as apparently characteristic of ankylosing spondylitis blood.

This TCR came from a male donor with ankylosing spondylitis. Material for sequencing was blood, either unsorted or a sorted T cell fraction (not recorded which). The rearrangement joins TRBV20-1 to TRBJ1-2; TRBD1 is a possible D gene (5 bases). CDR3 bases: TGCAGTGCTAGAGCACAGGAGATTAACTATGGCTACACCTTC. This translates into CSARAQEINYGYTF.